These T cell receptor beta chains were read from a single sample in a study of blood T cell repertoires in COVID-19. The assay was immunoSEQ multiplex PCR, and TCRdb's table has in-frame clones only and misses some. The sample lists over 35,000 clones, roughly 70% seen once, with roughly 6.3% in the top ten. The specimen sequenced was peripheral blood. These receptors originate from a man older than 75 with acute or convalescent COVID-19. Each CDR3 is given with its conserved first and last residue. The D gene is left open where the match is weak. For some rows the clone size is stated as once, few or many, or as a class when expanded; others skip it.

clone_size	v_call	d_call	j_call	cdr3_aa	cdr3_nt
NA	TRBV10-3	NA	TRBJ1-3	CAISESSISSGNTIYF	TGTGCCATCAGTGAGTCGTCAATTTCCTCTGGAAACACCATATATTTT
NA	TRBV24-1	NA	TRBJ2-2	CATSDLPFASTNIELFF	TGTGCCACCAGTGATTTGCCGTTCGCTAGTACCAACATAGAGCTGTTTTTT
NA	TRBV29-1	NA	TRBJ2-7	CSVGIAESSYEQYF	TGCAGCGTTGGCATAGCGGAGAGCTCCTACGAGCAGTACTTC
NA	TRBV7-8	TRBD1	TRBJ2-7	CASSGSDRVSHEQYF	TGTGCCAGCAGCGGATCGGACAGGGTCAGCCACGAGCAGTACTTC
few	TRBV18	TRBD1	TRBJ1-2	CASSPSDRNYGYTF	TGTGCCAGCTCACCATCGGACAGGAACTATGGCTACACCTTC
NA	TRBV10-3	NA	TRBJ1-4	CAISVGAGANEKLFF	TGTGCCATCAGTGTAGGCGCGGGCGCGAATGAAAAACTGTTTTTT
NA	TRBV6-5	TRBD1	TRBJ2-7	CASSPPGLTGFKYF	TGTGCCAGCAGTCCCCCGGGATTGACAGGGTTTAAGTACTTC
once	TRBV6-5	NA	TRBJ1-1	CASTRGRGNTEAFF	TGTGCCAGCACAAGAGGCAGGGGCAACACTGAAGCTTTCTTT
once	TRBV11-2	NA	TRBJ2-7	CASSLGRVEQYF	TGTGCCAGCAGCTTAGGGCGGGTCGAGCAGTACTTC
few	TRBV7-2	NA	TRBJ1-5	CASSAQVLSNQPQHF	TGTGCCAGCAGCGCGCAGGTTTTGAGCAATCAGCCCCAGCATTTT
NA	TRBV27	TRBD2	TRBJ2-2	CASSLLLAGDLANTGELFF	TGTGCCAGCAGTTTGCTACTAGCGGGGGATTTGGCGAACACCGGGGAGCTGTTTTTT
NA	TRBV14	TRBD2	TRBJ2-1	CASSHQNSGGRGEQFF	TGTGCCAGCAGCCATCAAAATAGCGGGGGGAGGGGTGAGCAGTTCTTC
NA	TRBV6-5	NA	TRBJ1-2	CASHVTGGHGYTF	TGTGCCAGCCACGTTACGGGGGGCCATGGCTACACCTTC
many	TRBV14	NA	TRBJ2-2	CASRQQGNTGELFF	TGTGCCAGCAGACAACAGGGAAACACCGGGGAGCTGTTTTTT
NA	TRBV6-2/TRBV6-3	NA	TRBJ1-4	CASSQRRGEDEKLFF	TGTGCCAGCAGTCAGCGTCGTGGAGAGGATGAAAAACTGTTTTTT
NA	TRBV5-8	NA	TRBJ1-5	CASSLGGINQPQHF	TGTGCCAGCAGCTTGGGTGGCATCAATCAGCCCCAGCATTTT
once	TRBV9	NA	TRBJ1-6	CASSGSPNSPLHF	TGTGCCAGCAGCGGAAGCCCGAATTCACCCCTCCACTTT
NA	TRBV19	TRBD2	TRBJ2-3	CASRRTSVSTDTQYF	TGTGCCAGTAGACGGACTAGCGTTAGCACAGATACGCAGTATTTT
NA	TRBV30	NA	TRBJ2-1	CAWQSFYNEQFF	TGTGCCTGGCAGTCCTTCTACAATGAGCAGTTCTTC
few	TRBV29-1	NA	TRBJ2-7	CSVEDSQTYEQYF	TGCAGCGTTGAGGACAGCCAGACCTACGAGCAGTACTTC